The sequence of this T cell receptor (beta chain) was determined in a study of blood T cells in healthy people across ages. Germline V gene sequence: CDR1 MNHEY, CDR2 SVGAGI. Unmatched junction bases numbered 10, after V lost 4 bases and J lost 8 bases. The CDR3 consists of 15 residues. Primers used in a second PCR of about 7 to 12 cycles were a sample-barcoded 5' primer and a J-beta primer mix. TCRdb reanalysed the 5' RACE reads using MiXCR and keeps one entry per CDR3 protein. The repertoire includes around 1.5 million distinct CDR3 sequences, 40% to 50% of them detected once, and roughly 8.2% sits in the top ten.

The receptor was derived from a woman aged 18-29 years in good health. The rearrangement links TRBV6-5 to TRBJ2-1, with 8 bases that match TRBD1. Sequencing input: blood. The CDR3 DNA follows: TGTGCCAGCAGTTCCGAGGGACAGGCGCAGGATGAGCAGTTCTTC. Translating gives CASSSEGQAQDEQFF.